These 10 T cell receptor beta chains came from one sample sequenced in a study of cytomegalovirus exposure and HLA in healthy donors. In the PCR, 60 Vbeta and 13 Jbeta primers were used. This table comes from immunoSEQ multiplex PCR, and its TCRdb copy is limited to in-frame clones, with some not included. Of about 190,000 clones listed, around 80% are singletons. The sample taken for sequencing was PBMCs. The receptors originated from a young man in good health and CMV-seronegative.

The J gene is TRBJ2-5, the V gene TRBV12-5; TRBD2 aligns across 8 bases. With 7 bases clipped from V and 2 bases from J, the junction kept 12 bases outside the gene matches. The CDR3 has 16 residues. Germline-derived CDR1 and CDR2 are LGHNT and FRNRAP. This CDR3 reads CASASRTSPEQETQYF. The CDR3 nucleotides read TGTGCTAGTGCCTCGCGGACTAGCCCTGAACAAGAGACCCAGTACTTC.

J is TRBJ1-3 and V is TRBV10-3; D is possibly TRBD1 (5 bases). This CDR3 has 15 amino acids. V lost 8 bases, J lost 0 bases, and 14 bases lay in between. Germline V gene sequence: CDR1 ENHRY, CDR2 SYGVKD. The CDR3 coding sequence is TGTGCCATCCTCCAAACAGGTACCTCTGGAAACACCATATATTTT. Protein sequence: CAILQTGTSGNTIYF.

The chain employs TRBV7-2 and TRBJ2-1; 8 nucleotides agree with TRBD2. The V and J ends lost 7 bases and 0 bases, in that order; junction bases with no gene match: 5. CDR1 and CDR2 (germline): SGHTA, FQGNSA. This CDR3 has 15 amino acids. CDR3 amino acids: CASIAGGSSYNEQFF. Written as DNA, the CDR3 is TGTGCCAGCATCGCGGGGGGAAGCTCCTACAATGAGCAGTTCTTC.

The rearrangement joins TRBV6-5 to TRBJ2-2; TRBD1 might be the D (5 bases). The CDR3 runs to 15 residues. V was shortened by 0 bases and J by 8 bases, with 13 bases between the two germline ends. The germline V gene encodes CDR1 MNHEY and CDR2 SVGAGI. As DNA, the CDR3 is TGTGCCAGCAGTTACTCGGCTAGGGGTCGGGGGGAGCTGTTTTTT. This translates into CASSYSARGRGELFF.

The chain recombines TRBV29-1 with TRBJ1-4, with 8 bases identical to TRBD1. CDR3 length: 14 amino acids. Trimming took 5 bases from V and 10 from J; bases not matched to a gene: 12. Germline V gives CDR1 SQVTM, CDR2 ANQGSEA. CDR3 nucleotide sequence: TGCAGCGTTCTAACAGGGGGAGTAAGGAGAAAACTGTTTTTT. Its protein product is CSVLTGGVRRKLFF.

The genes are TRBV7-6 and TRBJ1-2; D is possibly TRBD1 (5 bases). With 1 base removed from V and 3 bases from J, the gap between germline ends came to 9 bases. Looked up from germline, CDR1 is SGHVS and CDR2 is FNYEAQ. CDR3 length: 14 residues. The CDR3, as DNA: TGTGCCAGCAGCTTAGGGGGCGCTGACTATGGCTACACCTTC. Translating gives CASSLGGADYGYTF.

The J gene is TRBJ2-1, the V gene TRBV6-1; D is unclear. The germline V and J ends were trimmed by 7 bases and 7 bases, with 14 bases remaining between them. Germline CDR1 reads MNHNS; CDR2 reads SASEGT. The CDR3 consists of 13 residues. CDR3 amino acids: CASIRPSTNEQFF. CDR3 nucleotides: TGTGCCAGCATACGCCCTTCAACAAATGAGCAGTTCTTC.

The genes are TRBV18 and TRBJ2-3, with D possibly being TRBD2 (6 bases). Germline CDR1 reads KGHSH; CDR2 reads LQKENI. Trimming removed 2 bases from V and 6 bases from J, with 9 bases in between. CDR3 length: 13 amino acids. CDR3 nucleotides: TGTGCCAGCTCACCAGCCGCGGGGGATACGCAGTATTTT. This codes for CASSPAAGDTQYF.

This clone was picked up one time. J is TRBJ1-1 and V is TRBV9; a weak D match, TRBD1 (5 bases). This CDR3 is built from 17 residues. Trimming shortened V by 4 bases and J by 3 bases, and 22 bases separated the two germline ends. Looked up from germline, CDR1 is SGDLS and CDR2 is YYNGEE. CDR3 bases: TGTGCCAGCAGCCCCGACGGGACTCTACTAAGGCACACTGAAGCTTTCTTT. It specifies CASSPDGTLLRHTEAFF. Full variable domain (remainder filled in from reference TRBV9 and TRBJ1-1): DSGVTQTPKHLITATGQRVTLRCSPRSGDLSVYWYQQSLDQGLQFLIQYYNGEERAKGNILERFSAQQFPDLHSELNLSSLELGDSALYFCASSPDGTLLRHTEAFFGQGTRLTVV.

The V gene is TRBV27, the J gene TRBJ1-1; D not resolved. This CDR3 is built from 15 residues. Germline V gene data show CDR1 as MNHEY and CDR2 as SMNVEV (reference sequence). The ends were cut back, 2 bases at V and 6 bases at J, with 16 bases in the middle. Written as DNA, the CDR3 is TGTGCCAGCAGTTTAGATAACCCTAGGAGGTCTGAAGCTTTCTTT. This gives the protein CASSLDNPRRSEAFF.